A single sample is the source of the 4 T cell receptor beta chains below, sequenced in a study of response to subunit inactivated influenza vaccine. MiXCR, run by TCRdb on the RT-PCR reads, gives a single entry per CDR3 protein. Of roughly 710,000 distinct CDR3 sequences listed, 14% are singletons. Source: PBMCs from blood, taken roughly 2 weeks before vaccination. These receptors were taken from a man between 50 and 59 years old who received an inactivated influenza vaccine.

This clonotype was picked up a small number of times. The chain joins TRBV6-5 to TRBJ2-2; 10 nucleotides agree with TRBD1. The CDR3 is 17 amino acids. The germline CDR1 and CDR2 sequences are MNHEY and SVGAGI. V lost 2 bases to trimming and J lost 3 bases; unmatched junction nucleotides: 6. The CDR3 DNA is TGTGCCAGCAGTTACCCTTACGGACAGGGGGACACCGGGGAGCTGTTTTTT. It encodes CASSYPYGQGDTGELFF.

This rearrangement joins TRBV5-4 to TRBJ2-1; D call uncertain. The germline V gene encodes CDR1 SGHNT and CDR2 YYREEE (reference sequence). V dropped 2 bases and J dropped 7 bases, with 7 bases sitting between them. This CDR3 comprises 12 residues. CDR3 residues: CASSFQANEQFF. In DNA form, the CDR3 reads TGTGCCAGCAGCTTTCAAGCGAATGAGCAGTTCTTC.

The J gene is TRBJ2-7, the V gene TRBV7-2; D is undetermined. The V end lost 4 bases, the J end lost 5 bases, and 12 bases lay between the germline ends. The germline V gene encodes CDR1 SGHTA and CDR2 FQGNSA. There are 13 residues in the CDR3. The CDR3 DNA follows: TGTGCCAGCAGCTCCGACCCGAGGAACGAGCAGTACTTC. Translating gives CASSSDPRNEQYF.

The chain combines TRBV20-1 with TRBJ1-1; TRBD1 matches 8 bases. Germline V CDR1 and CDR2: DFQATT, SNEGSKA (reference sequence). V lost 2 bases and J lost 0; bases outside the gene matches: 20. The CDR3 consists of 20 residues. The CDR3 nucleotides read TGCAGTGCTAGACCACTCCTGACAGGGGAAGGACTACTTATGAACACTGAAGCTTTCTTT. It encodes CSARPLLTGEGLLMNTEAFF.